This TCR beta chain derives from a study of OX40 agonist ivuxolimab in advanced cancers. About the full investigation: Ivuxolimab, which targeted the costimulatory receptor OX40 (CD134), was an agonistic, fully human IgG2 monoclonal antibody. A male proportion of 70% to 90% and a mean age of approximately 61 years, ranging from about 23 to 90, were recorded for the dose-escalation cohort. Peripheral TCRbeta sequencing aimed to test whether ivuxolimab altered TCR sequence diversity and caused clonal T-cell expansion. Of the approximately 50 patients in dose escalation, around 19 had hepatocellular carcinoma, some 15 had melanoma, 9 had renal cell carcinoma and 9 had head and neck cancer. Partial responses occurred in three dose-escalation patients: two with cutaneous melanoma and one with hepatocellular carcinoma. Prior anti-PD-1, anti-PD-L1 or anti-CTLA-4 therapy was permitted, and checkpoint inhibitors had been received by around 39% of dose-escalation patients. The paper describes the monotherapy dose-escalation part (N ≈ 50 patients) of the phase I trial of ivuxolimab. Intravenous ivuxolimab was administered to patients every 2 weeks at six dose levels: 0.01, 0.1, 0.3, 1.5, 3 and 10 mg/kg.

Study-wide conclusions, independent of this receptor: Partial responders in the 0.1-3.0 mg/kg groups had among the lowest normalized peripheral clonal expansion, especially among CD8+ T cells. At doses of 0.1 to 3.0 mg/kg, clonal expansion of both CD4+ and CD8+ blood T cells was observed from baseline to week 6. After ivuxolimab, CD8+ T cells had more expanded clones than CD4+ T cells on average. The antigen specificity of the peripheral T cells that underwent clonal expansion was not determined. Low levels of normalized T-cell clonal expansion were also seen in some nonresponding patients.

Patients with a history of autoimmune disease or receiving systemic immunosuppression were excluded from the trial. Peripheral blood for TCR sequencing was drawn from every dose cohort at baseline, at cycle 4 day 1 and at cycle 7 day 1. The samples were taken from a phase I, first-in-human, multicenter, open-label dose-escalation trial of ivuxolimab. Adults with locally advanced or metastatic melanoma, renal cell, hepatocellular, or head and neck squamous cell carcinoma were enrolled in the trial. Before TCR sequencing, CD4+ T cells and CD8+ T cells from peripheral blood were sorted into separate populations. Genomic DNA was isolated from the sorted cells so that the TCRbeta CDR3 region could be sequenced. The immunoSEQ Assay was used for sequencing of TCRbeta CDR3 regions. In TCRdb, the immuneACCESS table is reduced to in-frame sequences with V and J assigned. These tables do not hold every clone; where another copy was compared, an unresolved V gene accounts for under half, and the others remain unexplained. Present in this sample are some 80,000 clones, around 80% of which were seen just once. The ten largest clones take up 0.35% to 0.5% of the sample.

A few counts support this clone. No antigen is known for it. No much larger clonotype is one base removed from it; base qualities were not supplied. Trimming takes 7 bases off V and 4 bases off J; junction bases not matched to a gene: 4. CDR1 and CDR2, per the germline V gene, are MNHNS and SASEGT. The CDR3 goes from the cysteine to the phenylalanine over 14 residues. The read is trimmed to its CDR3 DNA, 42 bases read in frame from base 1. The clonotype was recovered from an adult with an advanced solid tumor such as melanoma, head and neck, liver or kidney cancer. The sequences come from CD4+ or CD8+ T cells sorted from blood, collected in a trial of the OX40 agonist ivuxolimab. The rearranged chain carries TRBV6-1 and TRBJ2-1; a stretch of 10 junction bases matches TRBD2. The CDR3 sequence is CASILAGGYNEQFF. The sequence in DNA is TGTGCCAGCATCTTAGCGGGGGGATACAATGAGCAGTTCTTC.